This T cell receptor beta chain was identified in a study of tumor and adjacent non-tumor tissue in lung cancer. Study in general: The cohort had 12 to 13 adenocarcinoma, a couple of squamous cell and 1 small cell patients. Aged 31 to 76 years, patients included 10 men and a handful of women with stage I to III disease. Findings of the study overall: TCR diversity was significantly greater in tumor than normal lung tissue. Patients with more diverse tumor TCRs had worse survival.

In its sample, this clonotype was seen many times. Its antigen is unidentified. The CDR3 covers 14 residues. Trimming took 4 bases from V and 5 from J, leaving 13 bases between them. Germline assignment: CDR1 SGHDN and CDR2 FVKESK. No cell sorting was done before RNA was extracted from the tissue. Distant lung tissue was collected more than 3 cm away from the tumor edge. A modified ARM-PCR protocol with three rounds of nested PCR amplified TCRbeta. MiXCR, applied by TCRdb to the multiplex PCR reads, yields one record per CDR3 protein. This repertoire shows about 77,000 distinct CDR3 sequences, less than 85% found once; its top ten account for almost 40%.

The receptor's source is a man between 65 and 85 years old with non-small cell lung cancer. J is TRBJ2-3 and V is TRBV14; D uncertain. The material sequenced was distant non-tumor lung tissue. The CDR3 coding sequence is TGTGCCAGCAGCCGCAACCTCTTGGTAGATACGCAGTATTTT. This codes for CASSRNLLVDTQYF.